One and the same sample provided the 11 T cell receptor beta chains below, sequenced in a study of blood T cell repertoires in COVID-19. Libraries were prepared by immunoSEQ multiplex PCR; TCRdb keeps only in-frame clonotypes and omits some of them. Of under 150,000 clones listed, around nine tenths are singletons. Sequences were obtained from peripheral blood. The receptors shown here come from a woman in her seventies who had recovered from COVID-19.

This chain joins TRBV6-5 and TRBJ1-1, with 8 bases lining up with TRBD1. The CDR3 totals 15 residues. The V segment lost 8 bases and the J segment 4 bases; nucleotides outside the gene matches: 12. Germline-derived CDR1 and CDR2 are MNHEY and SVGAGI. This CDR3 reads CASVGYQQGGTEAFF. In DNA form, the CDR3 reads TGTGCCAGCGTCGGTTACCAACAGGGGGGCACTGAAGCTTTCTTT.

Written as DNA, the CDR3 is TGTGCCAGCAGCACTCGCCTAGCGGGACCTACCGGGGTGAGTGAGCAGTTCTTC. Translated, it gives CASSTRLAGPTGVSEQFF. The V call is TRBV7-9, the J call TRBJ2-1; 9 bases are a match to TRBD2. From germline, CDR1 is SEHNR and CDR2 FQNEAQ (reference sequence). The junction had 20 bases not matched to a gene; V was cut back by 5 bases and J by 9 bases. There are 18 residues in the CDR3.

The chain has TRBV19 and TRBJ2-7; the match to TRBD1 covers 10 bases. The V gene's germline CDR1 is LNHDA and CDR2 SQIVND (reference sequence). The CDR3 has 15 residues. J gave up 3 bases and V 5 bases, and 7 bases lay outside the gene matches. CDR3 nucleotides: TGTGCCAGTAGTCTATCCGGGACAGGGGTCTACGAGCAGTACTTC. Translated: CASSLSGTGVYEQYF.

This clone was seen only once. The chain recombines TRBV24-1 with TRBJ2-3, with 11 bases matching TRBD2. The CDR3 has 17 residues. V trimming: 3 bases; J trimming: 0 bases; junction bases outside the gene matches: 4. Germline assignment: CDR1 KGHDR and CDR2 SFDVKD. CDR3 in amino acids: CATSDRLAGPSTDTQYF. Written as DNA, the CDR3 is TGTGCCACCAGTGATCGACTAGCGGGGCCTAGCACAGATACGCAGTATTTT.

In nucleotides, the CDR3 is TGTGCCACCAGTGCGCTGACAGGGGATGGCACTGAAGCTTTCTTT. This encodes CATSALTGDGTEAFF. V is TRBV24-1 and J is TRBJ1-1, with 8 bases that match TRBD1. V lost 5 bases and J lost 4; bases outside the gene matches: 8. CDR1 is KGHDR and CDR2 is SFDVKD in the germline V gene. The CDR3 totals 15 residues.

The chain joins TRBV30 to TRBJ1-4; possibly TRBD1 for D (5 bases). The CDR3 has 15 residues. Trimming shortened V by 3 bases and J by 8 bases, and 19 bases separated the two germline ends. Germline CDR1 GTSNPN, CDR2 SVGIG (reference sequence). The CDR3, as DNA: TGTGCCTGGAGCGACATTAGGGGAGGGTACGAAAAACTGTTTTTT. Its translation: CAWSDIRGGYEKLFF.

This chain links TRBV28 with TRBJ2-7; 11 bases match TRBD1. V was pared by 5 bases and J by 4 bases, with 10 bases of the junction left unmatched. CDR1 and CDR2 from the germline V gene are MDHEN and SYDVKM. This CDR3 contains 16 residues. CDR3 coding DNA: TGTGCCAGCAGTCGCATACCGGGACAGGGGGAGTACGAGCAGTACTTC. Residues: CASSRIPGQGEYEQYF.

This sequence joins TRBV2 and TRBJ2-5; TRBD1 matches at 11 bases. J was trimmed by 7 bases and V by 6 bases; bases with no gene match: 7. The CDR3 has 14 residues. The V gene's germline CDR1 is SNHLY and CDR2 FYNNEI. CDR3 residues: CASSGDRGSGTQYF. In DNA, the CDR3 is TGTGCCAGCAGCGGGGACAGGGGGTCCGGGACCCAGTACTTC.

V and J are TRBV11-3 and TRBJ2-1; a possible D gene is TRBD2 (6 bases). Trimming removed 5 bases at V and 9 bases at J, with 11 bases between. This CDR3 is built from 12 residues. CDR1 and CDR2 (germline): SGHNT, YENEEA. The CDR3 bases are TGTGCCAGCAGCCTATTGGGGGGTGAGCAGTTCTTC. Translating it yields CASSLLGGEQFF.

CDR3 DNA sequence: TGTGCCAGCAGTTTAACGCCCCGCACGAGCGGGGGGGCCTGGGATACGCAGTATTTT. It is translated as CASSLTPRTSGGAWDTQYF. The chain carries TRBV27 and TRBJ2-3, with TRBD2 identical over 10 bases. The CDR3 runs to 19 residues. Germline V gene lookup returns CDR1 MNHEY and CDR2 SMNVEV (reference sequence). Trimming cost V 2 bases and J 6 bases; bases outside gene matches: 17.

The rearrangement uses TRBV4-3 and TRBJ1-2; D may be TRBD1 (6 bases). The CDR3 totals 15 residues. Trimming shortened V by 3 bases and J by 3 bases, and 14 bases separated the two germline ends. The germline CDR1 and CDR2 sequences are LGHNA and YSLEER. CDR3 region: CASSQVGTGHYGYTF. Written as DNA, the CDR3 is TGCGCCAGCAGCCAGGTCGGTACAGGGCACTATGGCTACACCTTC.